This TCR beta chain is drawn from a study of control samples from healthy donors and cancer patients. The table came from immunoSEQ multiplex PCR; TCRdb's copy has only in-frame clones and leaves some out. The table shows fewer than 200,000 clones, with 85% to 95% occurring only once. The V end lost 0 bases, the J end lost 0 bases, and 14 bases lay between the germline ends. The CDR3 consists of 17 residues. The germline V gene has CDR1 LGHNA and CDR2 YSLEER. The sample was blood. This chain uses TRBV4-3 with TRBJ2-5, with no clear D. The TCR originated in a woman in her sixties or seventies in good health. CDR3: CASSQDRLDLYQETQYF. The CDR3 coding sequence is TGCGCCAGCAGCCAAGATAGGCTAGACCTGTACCAAGAGACCCAGTACTTC.